This T cell receptor beta chain was identified during a study of OX40 agonist ivuxolimab in advanced cancers. Study-level information: The mean age was approximately 60 years, ranging from about 20 to 90, with roughly four fifths of participants male. Study-wide findings and caveats: Expanded peripheral T-cell antigen specificity went undetermined. On average, CD8+ T cells showed a greater number of expanded clones than CD4+.

Clones were read by immunoSEQ multiplex PCR, and TCRdb kept only the in-frame ones, dropping some. The sample contains tens of thousands of clones, 84% of which appear only once. Germline assignment: CDR1 MNHNY and CDR2 SVGAGI (reference sequence). V was pared by 7 bases and J by 3 bases, with 12 bases between. The CDR3 is made up of 13 amino acids. Comments on this clone: What it binds is not known.

The sampling schedule covered blood at baseline, cycle 4 day 1, and cycle 7 day 1. The sequencing used CD4+ or CD8+ T cells sorted from blood, collected in a trial of the OX40 agonist ivuxolimab. This TCR came from an adult with an advanced solid tumor such as melanoma, head and neck, liver or kidney cancer. This chain links TRBV6-6 with TRBJ2-5; D may be TRBD1 or TRBD2 (6 bases each). The CDR3 DNA reads as TGTGCCAGCACCATAAGGGGGGAAGAGACCCAGTACTTC. Its translation: CASTIRGEETQYF.